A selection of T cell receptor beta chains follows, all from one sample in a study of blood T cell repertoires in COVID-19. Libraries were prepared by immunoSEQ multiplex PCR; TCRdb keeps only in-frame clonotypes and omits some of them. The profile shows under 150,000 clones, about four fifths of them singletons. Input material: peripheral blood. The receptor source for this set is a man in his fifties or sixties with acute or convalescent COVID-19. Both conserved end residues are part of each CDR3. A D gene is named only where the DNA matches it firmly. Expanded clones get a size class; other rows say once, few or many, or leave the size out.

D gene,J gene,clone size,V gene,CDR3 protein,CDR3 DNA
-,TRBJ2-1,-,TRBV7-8,CASRLRGGINNEQFF,TGTGCCAGCAGATTAAGGGGGGGCATCAACAATGAGCAGTTCTTC
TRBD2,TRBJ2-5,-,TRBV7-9,CASSSNGREGETQYF,TGTGCCAGCAGTTCTAACGGGAGGGAAGGAGAGACCCAGTACTTC
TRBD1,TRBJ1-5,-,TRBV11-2,CASSRQGASNQPQHF,TGTGCCAGCAGCCGACAGGGGGCAAGCAATCAGCCCCAGCATTTT
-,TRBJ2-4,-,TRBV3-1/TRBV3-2,CASGDRTWAKNIQYF,TGTGCCAGCGGAGACAGGACCTGGGCCAAAAACATTCAGTACTTC
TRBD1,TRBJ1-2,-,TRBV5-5,CASSLDPDRGEVYGYTF,TGTGCCAGCAGCTTGGACCCTGACAGGGGAGAGGTCTATGGCTACACCTTC
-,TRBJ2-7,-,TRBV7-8,CASSHRGSSYEQYF,TGTGCCAGCAGCCATAGAGGGTCCTCCTACGAGCAGTACTTC
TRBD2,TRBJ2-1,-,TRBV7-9,CASSPPWRLAGVRDEQFF,TGTGCCAGCAGCCCACCCTGGAGGCTAGCGGGAGTTCGGGATGAGCAGTTCTTC
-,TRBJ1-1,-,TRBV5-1,CASSLEPGLNTEAFF,TGCGCCAGCAGCTTGGAACCGGGTTTGAACACTGAAGCTTTCTTT
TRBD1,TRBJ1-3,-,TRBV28,CASIRTGQNTIYF,TGTGCCAGCATACGGACAGGGCAAAACACCATATATTTT
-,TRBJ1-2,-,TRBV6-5,CASSYRQARPYGYTF,TGTGCCAGCAGTTATCGTCAGGCCCGTCCCTATGGCTACACCTTC
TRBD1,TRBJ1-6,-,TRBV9,CASSSGDRGYSPLHF,TGTGCCAGCAGCTCAGGGGACAGGGGTTATTCACCCCTCCACTTT
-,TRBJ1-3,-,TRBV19,CASSRQYGNTIYF,TGTGCCAGTAGTAGACAGTATGGAAACACCATATATTTT
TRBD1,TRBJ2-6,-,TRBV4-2,CASSQVSRQGSGANVLTF,TGTGCCAGCAGCCAAGTGTCCAGACAGGGCTCTGGGGCCAACGTCCTGACTTTC
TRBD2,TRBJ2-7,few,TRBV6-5,CASTPPGGYEQYF,TGTGCCAGCACCCCCCCGGGAGGATACGAGCAGTACTTC
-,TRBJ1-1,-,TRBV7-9,CASSPKGVGVTEAFF,TGTGCCAGCAGCCCCAAGGGTGTCGGGGTCACTGAAGCTTTCTTT
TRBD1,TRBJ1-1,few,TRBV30,CAWRDRVTEAFF,TGTGCCTGGAGAGACAGGGTTACTGAAGCTTTCTTT
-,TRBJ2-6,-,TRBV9,CASSVSHRRAGGANVLTF,TGTGCCAGCAGCGTATCCCACAGACGGGCGGGAGGGGCCAACGTCCTGACTTTC
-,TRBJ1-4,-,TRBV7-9,CASSLSLNEKLFF,TGTGCCAGCAGCTTGTCTCTCAATGAAAAACTGTTTTTT
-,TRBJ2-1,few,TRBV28,CASSLPYPGGQYNEQFF,TGTGCCAGCAGTTTACCCTATCCTGGCGGGCAATACAATGAGCAGTTCTTC
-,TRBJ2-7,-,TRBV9,CASSVAWHVGTYEQYF,TGTGCCAGCAGCGTAGCTTGGCATGTGGGCACCTACGAGCAGTACTTC
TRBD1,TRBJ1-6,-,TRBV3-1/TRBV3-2,CASSLGTGSSPLHF,TGTGCCAGCAGCCTCGGGACAGGGAGTTCACCCCTCCACTTT
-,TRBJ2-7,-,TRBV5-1,CASSFDTAYEQYF,TGCGCCAGCAGCTTCGACACAGCCTACGAGCAGTACTTC
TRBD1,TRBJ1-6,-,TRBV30,CAWSGDRNSPLHF,TGTGCCTGGAGTGGGGACAGAAATTCACCCCTCCACTTT
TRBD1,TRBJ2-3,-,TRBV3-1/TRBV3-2,CASSLRGTSTDTQYF,TGTGCCAGCAGCCTCAGGGGGACGAGCACAGATACGCAGTATTTT
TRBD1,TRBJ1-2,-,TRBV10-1,CASSPGTGSYGYTF,TGCGCCAGCAGTCCCGGGACAGGGAGCTATGGCTACACCTTC
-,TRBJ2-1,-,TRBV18,CASSPPGFSYNEQFF,TGTGCCAGCTCACCACCGGGCTTCTCCTACAATGAGCAGTTCTTC
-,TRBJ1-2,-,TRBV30,CAWSWGEGGYTF,TGTGCCTGGTCCTGGGGGGAGGGAGGCTACACCTTC
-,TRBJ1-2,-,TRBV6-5,CASSSDRQARNYGYTF,TGTGCCAGCAGTTCCGACCGACAGGCGAGAAACTATGGCTACACCTTC
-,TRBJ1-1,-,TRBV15,CATSGGGGGTEAFF,TGTGCCACCAGCGGGGGGGGAGGAGGGACTGAAGCTTTCTTT
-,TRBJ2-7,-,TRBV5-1,CASSLGPPSYEQYF,TGCGCCAGCTCCCTGGGCCCTCCATCCTACGAGCAGTACTTC
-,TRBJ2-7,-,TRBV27,CASSLSSGIPYEQYF,TGTGCCAGCAGTTTATCCTCAGGTATCCCCTACGAGCAGTACTTC
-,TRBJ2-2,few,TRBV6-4,CASSEGGARGYTGELFF,TGTGCCAGCAGTGAAGGAGGAGCTAGGGGGTACACCGGGGAGCTGTTTTTT
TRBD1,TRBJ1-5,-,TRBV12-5,CASGLVISGTGHQPQHF,TGTGCTAGTGGTTTGGTCATCTCCGGGACAGGGCATCAGCCCCAGCATTTT
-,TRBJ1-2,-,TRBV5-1,CASSPGEGLYGYTF,TGCGCCAGCAGCCCCGGGGAGGGGTTATATGGCTACACCTTC
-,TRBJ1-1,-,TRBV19,CASSLSAEAFF,TGTGCCAGTAGCTTGTCTGCTGAAGCTTTCTTT
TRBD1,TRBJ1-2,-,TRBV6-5,CASSGGQDYGYTF,TGTGCCAGCAGCGGGGGACAGGACTATGGCTACACCTTC
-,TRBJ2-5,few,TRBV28,CASSPSREFLETQYF,TGTGCCAGCAGTCCCTCACGGGAATTTCTAGAGACCCAGTACTTC
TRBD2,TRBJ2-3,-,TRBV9,CASSFGLAGVLDTQYF,TGTGCCAGCAGCTTCGGACTAGCGGGAGTTCTAGATACGCAGTATTTT
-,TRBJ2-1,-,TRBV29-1,CSVSDGYNEQFF,TGCAGCGTTTCCGACGGGTACAATGAGCAGTTCTTC
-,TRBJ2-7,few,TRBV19,CASSIHEGSSYEQYF,TGTGCCAGTAGTATTCATGAGGGATCCTCCTACGAGCAGTACTTC
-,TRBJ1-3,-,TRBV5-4,CASSLGGAGNTIYF,TGTGCCAGCAGCTTGGGGGGGGCTGGAAACACCATATATTTT
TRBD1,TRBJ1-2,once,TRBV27,CASSLDRGLGYTF,TGTGCCAGCAGTCTTGACAGGGGGCTTGGCTACACCTTC
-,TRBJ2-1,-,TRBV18,CASSGLGDEQFF,TGTGCCAGCTCAGGTCTGGGCGATGAGCAGTTCTTC
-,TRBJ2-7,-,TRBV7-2,CASSLVSPGLSSYEQYF,TGTGCCAGCAGCTTAGTATCCCCAGGGCTTTCCTCCTACGAGCAGTACTTC
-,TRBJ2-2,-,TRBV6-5,CASTPSMNTGELFF,TGTGCCAGCACCCCATCCATGAACACCGGGGAGCTGTTTTTT
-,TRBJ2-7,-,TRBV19,CASSTHPGLESYEQYF,TGTGCCAGTAGTACCCACCCGGGACTCGAATCCTACGAGCAGTACTTC
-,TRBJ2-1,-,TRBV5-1,CASSPRGGDSGNEQFF,TGCGCCAGCAGCCCGCGGGGCGGGGACAGTGGTAATGAGCAGTTCTTC
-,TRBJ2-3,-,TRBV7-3,CASSRDTTDTQYF,TGTGCCAGCAGCCGTGACACCACAGATACGCAGTATTTT
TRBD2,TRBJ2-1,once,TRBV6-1,CASSEGTSVYNEQFF,TGTGCCAGCAGTGAAGGGACTAGCGTCTACAATGAGCAGTTCTTC
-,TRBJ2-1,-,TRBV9,CASSAGDGNEQFF,TGTGCCAGCAGCGCGGGGGATGGGAATGAGCAGTTCTTC
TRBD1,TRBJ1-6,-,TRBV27,CASSLYSRQGNNSPLHF,TGTGCCAGCAGTCTCTATAGCCGACAGGGCAATAATTCACCCCTCCACTTT
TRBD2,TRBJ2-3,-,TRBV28,CASSFSGVATDTQYF,TGTGCCAGCAGTTTTAGCGGGGTGGCCACAGATACGCAGTATTTT
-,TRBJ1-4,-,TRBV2,CASSELGGLNEKLFF,TGTGCCAGCAGTGAGCTCGGAGGGCTTAATGAAAAACTGTTTTTT
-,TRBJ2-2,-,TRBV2,CASSERSPRLANTGELFF,TGTGCCAGCAGTGAACGAAGCCCACGGCTAGCGAACACCGGGGAGCTGTTTTTT
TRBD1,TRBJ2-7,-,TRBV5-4,CASSFTGTEEQYF,TGTGCCAGCAGCTTCACCGGGACAGAAGAGCAGTACTTC